The 13 T cell receptor beta chains below come from one sample, sequenced in a study of beta chain features in type 1 diabetes. Sequencing targeted expressed TCRB transcripts, as all isolated RNA had been reverse transcribed. Sequenced by immunoSEQ multiplex PCR; TCRdb stores in-frame clones only, minus some. The table lists under 250,000 clones, approximately 14% of them singletons. Material for sequencing was naive CD4+ T cells from blood. The source of these receptors is a woman between 40 and 55 years old in good health.

This clone appeared a few times. The chain combines TRBV7-8 with TRBJ2-3; 8 bases match TRBD2. The CDR3 consists of 17 residues. Looked up from germline, CDR1 is SGHVS and CDR2 is FQNEAQ. The V gene end was trimmed by 2 bases and the J gene end by 2 bases; junction bases not matched to a gene: 9. In DNA form, the CDR3 reads TGTGCCAGCAGCTTACTTCCTCCGGGGGGGGCCACAGATACGCAGTATTTT. This translates into CASSLLPPGGATDTQYF.

In this sample, this clone turned up a few times. The chain is built from TRBV18 and TRBJ2-5; D gene unclear. Trimming removed 5 bases from V and 0 bases from J, with 4 bases in between. The germline V gene encodes CDR1 KGHSH and CDR2 LQKENI. This CDR3 has 12 amino acids. CDR3 sequence: CASSSYQETQYF. CDR3 nucleotides: TGTGCCAGCTCATCGTACCAAGAGACCCAGTACTTC. Looking up the rest from reference TRBV18 and TRBJ2-5 gives the full variable domain: NAGVMQNPRHLVRRRGQEARLRCSPMKGHSHVYWYRQLPEEGLKFMVYLQKENIIDESGMPKERFSAEFPKEGPSILRIQQVVRGDSAAYFCASSSYQETQYFGPGTRLLVL.

This clone was seen a handful of times. J is TRBJ2-7 and V is TRBV5-1, with 10 bases lining up with TRBD1. This CDR3 contains 15 residues. CDR1 is SGHRS, CDR2 YFSETQ, per germline. J was trimmed by 1 base and V by 4 bases; bases with no gene match: 5. CDR3 sequence reads: CASSDRDRGSYEQYF. In DNA form, the CDR3 reads TGCGCCAGCAGCGACCGGGACAGGGGATCCTACGAGCAGTACTTC. Full variable domain (outside the CDR3, taken from reference TRBV5-1 and TRBJ2-7): KAGVTQTPRYLIKTRGQQVTLSCSPISGHRSVSWYQQTPGQGLQFLFEYFSETQRNKGNFPGRFSGRQFSNSRSEMNVSTLELGDSALYLCASSDRDRGSYEQYFGPGTRLTVT.

This clone was found a few times. V gene TRBV19 combines with J gene TRBJ1-1; 9 bases are shared with TRBD1. Germline V gene lookup returns CDR1 LNHDA and CDR2 SQIVND (reference sequence). The V gene end was trimmed by 7 bases and the J gene end by 5 bases; junction bases not matched to a gene: 17. The CDR3 totals 17 residues. The CDR3 region is CASTRGGDRVGRTEAFF. For the CDR3, the DNA is TGTGCCAGTACCCGGGGGGGGGACAGGGTAGGTAGGACTGAAGCTTTCTTT.

Here the CDR3 reads CSVEFPPVSEQYF. The CDR3 bases are TGCAGCGTTGAGTTTCCTCCGGTCTCCGAGCAGTACTTC. The chain has TRBV29-1 and TRBJ2-7, with D hard to call. V gave up 3 bases and J gave up 6 bases, with 15 bases separating them. In germline, CDR1 is SQVTM, CDR2 ANQGSEA. This CDR3 contains 13 residues.

V gene TRBV27 combines with J gene TRBJ2-3; TRBD2 might be the D (6 bases). This CDR3 region has 14 residues. Between the trimmed V and J ends, which lost 2 bases and 6 bases, there was a span of 12 bases. CDR1 MNHEY and CDR2 SMNVEV come from the germline V gene (reference sequence). CDR3 DNA: TGTGCCAGCAGTTTAGCGGGGACCAGGGATACGCAGTATTTT. It yields the protein CASSLAGTRDTQYF.

This clone has just a few counts. V and J are TRBV19 and TRBJ1-2; maybe TRBD1 (5 bases). Germline values: CDR1 LNHDA, CDR2 SQIVND (reference sequence). V was cut by 7 bases and J by 8 bases, with 20 bases left in between. The CDR3 covers 14 residues. CDR3 DNA sequence: TGTGCCAGTACCTCCCAGGGCCGGATAGGAGGCTACACCTTC. Its translation is CASTSQGRIGGYTF.

This clone was seen only a few times. V is TRBV28 and J is TRBJ2-7, with 7 bases aligning to TRBD2. V lost 4 bases and J lost 0; bases outside the gene matches: 3. From germline, CDR1 is MDHEN and CDR2 SYDVKM. The CDR3 is 14 residues long. The CDR3 loop is CASSWGGVSYEQYF. CDR3 sequence (DNA): TGTGCCAGCAGTTGGGGAGGGGTCTCCTACGAGCAGTACTTC.

This clone has more than one count but fewer than ten. The genes are TRBV4-1 and TRBJ2-5; D perhaps matches TRBD2 (6 bases). Deletions cut 3 bases from V and 1 base from J, with 21 bases between. Looked up from germline, CDR1 is MGHRA and CDR2 is YSYEKL. The CDR3 runs 18 residues. CDR3 residues: CASSQPEGSGRAQETQYF. CDR3 nucleotide sequence: TGCGCCAGCAGCCAGCCTGAGGGTAGCGGCCGGGCCCAAGAGACCCAGTACTTC.

This clone was seen more than once but under ten times. The chain combines TRBV11-1 with TRBJ2-7; 7 positions match TRBD1. Looked up from germline, CDR1 is SGHAT and CDR2 is FQDESV (reference sequence). The CDR3 runs to 15 residues. V dropped 4 bases and J dropped 2; count of bases not matched to a gene: 8. The CDR3 DNA sequence: TGTGCCAGCAGCTCCTCGACAGGGCAGGCCTACGAGCAGTACTTC. Translating gives CASSSSTGQAYEQYF.

The chain carries TRBV27 and TRBJ1-2; no definite D call. V shed 1 base and J shed 7 bases, with 10 bases lying between them. Germline loops: CDR1 MNHEY, CDR2 SMNVEV (reference sequence). This CDR3 is built from 13 residues. The CDR3 DNA sequence: TGTGCCAGCAGTTTATTTGGAGGGCTTGGCTACACCTTC. This codes for CASSLFGGLGYTF.

The chain recombines TRBV19 with TRBJ2-7; TRBD1 is a possible D gene (5 bases). The CDR3 has 15 residues. V lost 3 bases to trimming and J lost 3 bases, with 15 bases between them. Germline V lookup: CDR1 LNHDA, CDR2 SQIVND (reference sequence). This CDR3 reads CASSMPALGVYEQYF. The CDR3, as DNA: TGTGCCAGTAGTATGCCGGCATTAGGGGTCTACGAGCAGTACTTC.

The gene calls are TRBV5-1 and TRBJ2-2; TRBD2 is a possible D gene (6 bases). There are 14 residues in the CDR3. Germline CDR1 reads SGHRS; CDR2 reads YFSETQ. Between the trimmed V and J ends, which lost 4 bases and 4 bases, there was a span of 11 bases. CDR3 sequence: CASSPGLRTGELFF. The CDR3 DNA sequence: TGCGCCAGCAGCCCGGGACTTCGCACCGGGGAGCTGTTTTTT.